This T cell receptor (beta chain) originates from a study of shared clonotypes between healthy human individuals. Naivety among CD8 cells was defined by CD45RO negativity and positive CCR7 selection, thereby excluding terminally differentiated effector memory CD45RA+ cells. Adult donors, all healthy and HIV-negative, had no recent acute infections or vaccinations. All participating donors were Caucasian adults from Nashville, Tennessee. The CDR3 is 15 amino acids. CDR1 is PRHDT and CDR2 is FYEKMQ in the germline V gene (reference sequence). J was trimmed by 6 bases and V by 5 bases; bases with no gene match: 9. On this clone itself: As yet, its antigen is unknown.

Libraries were prepared by immunoSEQ multiplex PCR; TCRdb keeps only in-frame clonotypes and omits some of them. The sample records about 2.1 million clones, just over 90% being singletons. General study findings and limits: The donor pool, a small one, limited the genetic and exposure-history diversity represented.

Specimen: naive CD8+ T cells from PBMCs. The rearrangement uses TRBV13 and TRBJ2-1; 8 bases line up with TRBD2. The sequence came from a man younger than 35 in good health. Some clones in this sample may be carry-over from other donors' samples. This CDR3 reads CASSDREGGSNEQFF. CDR3 bases: TGTGCCAGCAGCGATCGGGAGGGCGGTAGCAATGAGCAGTTCTTC.